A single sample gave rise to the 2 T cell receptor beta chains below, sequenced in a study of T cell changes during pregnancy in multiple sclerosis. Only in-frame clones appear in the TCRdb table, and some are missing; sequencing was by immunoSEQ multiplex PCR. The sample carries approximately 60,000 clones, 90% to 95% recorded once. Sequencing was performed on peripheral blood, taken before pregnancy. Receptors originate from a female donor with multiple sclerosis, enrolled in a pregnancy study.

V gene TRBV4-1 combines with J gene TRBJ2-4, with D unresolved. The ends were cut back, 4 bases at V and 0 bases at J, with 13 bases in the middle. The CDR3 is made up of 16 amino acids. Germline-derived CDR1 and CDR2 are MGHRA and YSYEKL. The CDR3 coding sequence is TGCGCCAGCAGCCTCTCCCAAGCAATAGCCAAAAACATTCAGTACTTC. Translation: CASSLSQAIAKNIQYF.

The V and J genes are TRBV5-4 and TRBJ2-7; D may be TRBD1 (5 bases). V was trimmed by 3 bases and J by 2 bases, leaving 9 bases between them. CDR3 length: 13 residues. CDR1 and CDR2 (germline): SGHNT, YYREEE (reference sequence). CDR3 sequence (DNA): TGTGCCAGCAGCTCAACCAGGGCCTACGAGCAGTACTTC. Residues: CASSSTRAYEQYF.